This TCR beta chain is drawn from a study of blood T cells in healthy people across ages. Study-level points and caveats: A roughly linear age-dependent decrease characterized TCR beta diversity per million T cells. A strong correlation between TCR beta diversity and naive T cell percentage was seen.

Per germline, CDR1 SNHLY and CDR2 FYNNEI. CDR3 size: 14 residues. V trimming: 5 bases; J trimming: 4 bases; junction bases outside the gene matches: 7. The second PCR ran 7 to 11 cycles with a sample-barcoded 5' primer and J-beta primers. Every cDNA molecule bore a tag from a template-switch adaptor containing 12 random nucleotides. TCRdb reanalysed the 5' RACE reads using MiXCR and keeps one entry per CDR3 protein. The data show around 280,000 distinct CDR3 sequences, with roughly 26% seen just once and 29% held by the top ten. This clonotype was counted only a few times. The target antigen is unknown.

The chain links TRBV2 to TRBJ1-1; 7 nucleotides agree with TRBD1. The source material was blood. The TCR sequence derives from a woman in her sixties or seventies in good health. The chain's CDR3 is CASSQQGILTEAFF. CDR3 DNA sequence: TGTGCCAGCAGTCAACAGGGGATCCTCACTGAAGCTTTCTTT.